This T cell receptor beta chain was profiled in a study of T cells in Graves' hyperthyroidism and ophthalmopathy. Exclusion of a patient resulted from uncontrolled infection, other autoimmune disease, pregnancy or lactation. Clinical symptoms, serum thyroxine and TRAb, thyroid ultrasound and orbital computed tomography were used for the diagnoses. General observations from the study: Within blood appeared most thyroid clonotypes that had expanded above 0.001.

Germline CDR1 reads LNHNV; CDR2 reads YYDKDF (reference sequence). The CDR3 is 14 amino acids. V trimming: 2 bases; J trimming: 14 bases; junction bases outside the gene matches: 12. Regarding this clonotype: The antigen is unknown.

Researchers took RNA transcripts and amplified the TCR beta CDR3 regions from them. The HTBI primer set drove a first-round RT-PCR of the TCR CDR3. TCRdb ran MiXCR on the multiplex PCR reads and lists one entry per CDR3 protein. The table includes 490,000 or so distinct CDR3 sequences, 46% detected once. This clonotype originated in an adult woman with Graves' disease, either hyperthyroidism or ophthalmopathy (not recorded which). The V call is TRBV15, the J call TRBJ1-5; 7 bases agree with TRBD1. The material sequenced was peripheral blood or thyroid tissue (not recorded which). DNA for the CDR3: TGTGCCACCAGCAGATTGAGGGGGACAGCCGACGAGCATTTT. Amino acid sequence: CATSRLRGTADEHF. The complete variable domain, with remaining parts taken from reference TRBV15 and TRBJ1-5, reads DAMVIQNPRYQVTQFGKPVTLSCSQTLNHNVMYWYQQKSSQAPKLLFHYYDKDFNNEADTPDNFQSRRPNTSFCFLDIRSPGLGDTAMYLCATSRLRGTADEHFGDGTRLSIL.